In this sample, the clone carrying this TCR beta chain turned up once. The sample comes from a study of T cell changes during pregnancy in multiple sclerosis. The assay was immunoSEQ multiplex PCR, and TCRdb's table has in-frame clones only and misses some. The sample has 77,000 or so clones, 85% to 95% seen once. V was pared by 1 base and J by 2 bases, with 12 bases between. This CDR3 contains 16 residues. The germline V gene encodes CDR1 SEHNR and CDR2 FQNEAQ (reference sequence). This TCR derives from a female donor in good health, enrolled as a control in a pregnancy study. Sequencing was performed on peripheral blood, taken in the second trimester of pregnancy. J is TRBJ1-3 and V is TRBV7-9; perhaps TRBD1 as D (5 bases). CDR3 residues: CASSLGTGGTGNTIYF. The CDR3 nucleotides are TGTGCCAGCAGCTTAGGGACGGGGGGGACTGGAAACACCATATATTTT.